This T cell receptor (beta chain) was recovered during a study of CXCR3 chemokines and chemotherapy response in bladder cancer. This clonotype appeared many times. The length of the CDR3 is 15 residues. The V gene end was trimmed by 0 bases and the J gene end by 9 bases; junction bases not matched to a gene: 3. Germline CDR1 reads SGHTA; CDR2 reads FQGTGA. In TCRdb, the PCR reads were re-called with MiXCR into one record per CDR3 protein. The repertoire holds roughly 2,500 distinct CDR3 sequences, with around 17% as singletons. The sample was acquired from a patient whose treatment included neoadjuvant chemotherapy. This TCR was recovered from a human donor with bladder cancer that responded to neoadjuvant chemotherapy. The V call is TRBV7-3, the J call TRBJ2-1; 12 bases are shared with TRBD2. The CDR3 DNA follows: TGTGCCAGCAGCTTAACAGGACTAGCGGGAACTGAGCAGTTCTTC. It encodes CASSLTGLAGTEQFF.